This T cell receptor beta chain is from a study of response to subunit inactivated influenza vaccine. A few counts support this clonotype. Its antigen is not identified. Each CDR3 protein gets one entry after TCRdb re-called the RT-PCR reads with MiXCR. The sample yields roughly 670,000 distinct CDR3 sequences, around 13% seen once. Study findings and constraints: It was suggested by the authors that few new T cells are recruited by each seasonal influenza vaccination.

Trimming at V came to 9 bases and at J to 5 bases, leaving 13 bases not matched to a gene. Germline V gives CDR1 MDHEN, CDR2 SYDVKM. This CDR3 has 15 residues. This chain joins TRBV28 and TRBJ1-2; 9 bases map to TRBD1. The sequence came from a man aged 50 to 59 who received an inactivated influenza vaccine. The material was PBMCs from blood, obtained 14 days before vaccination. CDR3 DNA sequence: TGTGCCAGTTATAGATCTTCGGGACAGGGATATGGCTACACCTTC. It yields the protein CASYRSSGQGYGYTF.